This is a list of T cell receptor beta chains from one sample in a study of blood T cell repertoires in COVID-19. Produced via immunoSEQ multiplex PCR; TCRdb's table is partial and in-frame only. This table holds 45,000 to 55,000 clones, around 86% found once. The sequenced material came from peripheral blood. The receptors were sampled from a man in his forties or fifties with active COVID-19. Each CDR3 is given without its conserved first and last residue.

J gene: TRBJ1-1
V gene: TRBV7-2
CDR3 protein: ASSLSRDRATEAF

J gene: TRBJ2-7
V gene: TRBV5-1
CDR3 protein: ASSLSSSYEQY

J gene: TRBJ1-1
V gene: TRBV10-3
CDR3 protein: AISESTGGTEAF

J gene: TRBJ2-7
V gene: TRBV5-1
CDR3 protein: ASSFSGSSYEQY

J gene: TRBJ2-2
V gene: TRBV7-8
CDR3 protein: ASSFMSGGNTGELF

J gene: TRBJ2-5
V gene: TRBV6-1
CDR3 protein: ASSDPGQETQY

J gene: TRBJ1-5
V gene: TRBV19
CDR3 protein: ASALTGNNQPQH

J gene: TRBJ2-2
V gene: TRBV29-1
CDR3 protein: CSSGGGGNTGELF

J gene: TRBJ1-2
V gene: TRBV12-3/TRBV12-4
CDR3 protein: ASARANYGYT

J gene: TRBJ1-4
V gene: TRBV2
CDR3 protein: ASSDPTDTGNEKLF

J gene: TRBJ2-1
V gene: TRBV18
CDR3 protein: ASSPMAPGSGGHEQF

J gene: TRBJ2-1
V gene: TRBV11-1
CDR3 protein: ASSPPPLYNEQF

J gene: TRBJ2-1
V gene: TRBV18
CDR3 protein: ASSPGTGGYNEQF

J gene: TRBJ2-5
V gene: TRBV5-6
CDR3 protein: ASSLAVNYRETQY

J gene: TRBJ1-5
V gene: TRBV12-3/TRBV12-4
CDR3 protein: ASSFTGGQPQH

J gene: TRBJ2-1
V gene: TRBV27
CDR3 protein: ASSQRTSGVGHNEQF

J gene: TRBJ1-5
V gene: TRBV19
CDR3 protein: ASTGVGFQPQH

J gene: TRBJ2-3
V gene: TRBV2
CDR3 protein: ASSYLSGGGDTQY

J gene: TRBJ2-2
V gene: TRBV6-1
CDR3 protein: ASSTTGTGELF

J gene: TRBJ2-5
V gene: TRBV27
CDR3 protein: ASSLLAGVETQY

J gene: TRBJ1-6
V gene: TRBV2
CDR3 protein: ASSEVGDNSPLH

J gene: TRBJ2-2
V gene: TRBV28
CDR3 protein: ASSPRGGELNTGELF

J gene: TRBJ1-6
V gene: TRBV9
CDR3 protein: ASSTGPSSYNSPLH

J gene: TRBJ1-4
V gene: TRBV28
CDR3 protein: ASKQGAGYEKLF

J gene: TRBJ2-7
V gene: TRBV14
CDR3 protein: ASSLPGQGIYEQY

J gene: TRBJ1-1
V gene: TRBV19
CDR3 protein: ASKPTGTGTTEAF

J gene: TRBJ2-1
V gene: TRBV3-1/TRBV3-2
CDR3 protein: ASSPYAGGGAYNEQF